This section outlines one TCR beta chain sequence together with its context. The antigen remains unidentified. Repertoires were generated with immunoSEQ multiplex PCR, while TCRdb's copy carries only in-frame clones and drops some. The table lists about 170,000 clones, roughly 87% of them singletons. The data belong to a study of T cell responses to AZD1222 COVID-19 vaccine. General study points: AZD1222 recipients seropositive at baseline numbered only six or seven. Along spike, vaccine-associated CD4 TCRs were found throughout, with dominance at 160-218 and 743-854. Spike-specific TCR breadth and depth rose after two AZD1222 doses.

Some second doses came at about 4 weeks and others at about 12 weeks; these were pooled. The CDR3 is made up of 15 amino acids. Trimming stripped 1 base from V and 7 bases from J, with 16 bases between. The V gene's germline CDR1 is LGHDT and CDR2 YNNKEL (reference sequence). The TCR originated in an adult who received the AZD1222 COVID-19 vaccine. The sequencing here drew on peripheral blood, taken 28 days after the second AZD1222 dose. J is TRBJ2-5 and V is TRBV3-1 (or the pseudogene TRBV3-2), with D perhaps matching TRBD2 (6 bases). The CDR3 nucleotides read TGTGCCAGCAGCCAAGGTGGGACTCTAAAACGGACCCAGTACTTC. It codes for CASSQGGTLKRTQYF.